Following are 21 T cell receptor beta chains from one sample sequenced in a study of T cells in Graves' hyperthyroidism and ophthalmopathy. Amplification of TCR beta CDR3 regions was performed using RNA transcripts as template. With the HTBI primer set, the TCR CDR3 went through a first round of RT-PCR. TCRdb reprocessed the multiplex PCR reads with MiXCR, giving one entry per CDR3 protein. The sample yields over 450,000 distinct CDR3 sequences, roughly an eighth seen once. The specimen was blood. The source is a woman aged 18-29 years with Graves' hyperthyroidism.

This clonotype appeared a few times. J is TRBJ2-4 and V is TRBV5-1, with 7 bases lining up with TRBD2. From germline, CDR1 is SGHRS and CDR2 YFSETQ. The CDR3 consists of 17 residues. The J segment lost 0 bases and the V segment lost 0 bases, leaving 6 bases of the junction unmatched. The CDR3 DNA reads TGCGCCAGCAGCTTGGGGTTCGGCGGGAGAGCCAAAAACATTCAGTACTTC. Protein product: CASSLGFGGRAKNIQYF. The entire variable domain, with the rest obtained from reference TRBV5-1 and TRBJ2-4, is as follows: KAGVTQTPRYLIKTRGQQVTLSCSPISGHRSVSWYQQTPGQGLQFLFEYFSETQRNKGNFPGRFSGRQFSNSRSEMNVSTLELGDSALYLCASSLGFGGRAKNIQYFGAGTRLSVL.

The chain carries TRBV12-3 or TRBV12-4 and TRBJ1-1; 7 bases fit TRBD1. Trimming cost V 5 bases and J 4 bases; bases outside gene matches: 10. The CDR3 runs to 15 residues. The CDR3 DNA follows: TGTGCCAGCAGTCCCGGGACAGTAGTAGTCACTGAAGCTTTCTTT. Its translation is CASSPGTVVVTEAFF.

This clonotype was detected only once. V gene TRBV6-1 combines with J gene TRBJ2-1, with 8 bases aligning to TRBD2. The CDR3 loop spans 16 amino acids. Germline CDR1 reads MNHNS; CDR2 reads SASEGT. V shed 5 bases, J shed 7 bases, and the junction held 13 bases outside the gene matches. CDR3 bases: TGTGCCAGCAGTCCGACGGTAGGGACTAGGGTAAATGAGCAGTTCTTC. This translates into CASSPTVGTRVNEQFF.

This clonotype was observed many times. The chain recombines TRBV7-3 with TRBJ2-1; D not resolved. V was pared by 4 bases and J by 5 bases, with 15 bases between. CDR3 length: 15 residues. Germline V gene lookup returns CDR1 SGHTA and CDR2 FQGTGA. The CDR3 bases are TGTGCCAGCAGCTCAGGCCTCGACAAGCACAATGAGCAGTTCTTC. Its translation: CASSSGLDKHNEQFF.

The chain carries TRBV2 and TRBJ1-3; D may be TRBD1 (5 bases). Germline-derived CDR1 and CDR2 are SNHLY and FYNNEI. This CDR3 region has 14 residues. V lost 2 bases and J 7 bases, leaving 12 bases between the germline ends. Written as DNA, the CDR3 is TGTGCCAGCAGTGAATGGGCAGGGACGAACACCATATATTTT. Amino acids: CASSEWAGTNTIYF.

This clonotype was picked up many times. J is TRBJ2-1 and V is TRBV3-1; tentatively, D is TRBD1 (6 bases). V lost 7 bases and J lost 7, with 11 bases in between. The CDR3 length is 12 residues. The germline gives CDR1 LGHDT, CDR2 YNNKEL (reference sequence). In DNA form, the CDR3 reads TGTGCCAGCACCGAACAGGGAAATGAGCAGTTCTTC. Translated, it gives CASTEQGNEQFF.

V usage is TRBV7-2 and J usage is TRBJ2-1; TRBD2 matches at 7 bases. CDR3 length equals 16 residues. V lost 6 bases and J lost 4; bases outside the gene matches: 12. Germline V lookup: CDR1 SGHTA, CDR2 FQGNSA. The CDR3 coding sequence is TGTGCCAGCAGGCGATCGACTAGCCTTATATACAATGAGCAGTTCTTC. Its protein product is CASRRSTSLIYNEQFF.

The chain has TRBV3-1 and TRBJ2-2, with D tentatively TRBD2 (6 bases). Germline V CDR1 and CDR2: LGHDT, YNNKEL (reference sequence). CDR3 length: 18 residues. Trimming shortened V by 4 bases and J by 0 bases, and 18 bases separated the two germline ends. The CDR3 here is CASSRDPLSGANTGELFF. CDR3 nucleotides: TGTGCCAGCAGCCGAGATCCCCTTAGCGGCGCGAACACCGGGGAGCTGTTTTTT.

This rearrangement joins TRBV12-3 or TRBV12-4 to TRBJ2-7; 10 nucleotides agree with TRBD2. With 7 bases clipped from V and 3 bases from J, the junction kept 12 bases outside the gene matches. CDR3 length: 16 residues. The CDR3 nucleotides are TGTGCCAGCAACCTTAGCGGGAGGAGATGGCGCTACGAGCAGTACTTC. It yields the protein CASNLSGRRWRYEQYF.

The table lists this clonotype with many counts. This chain joins TRBV7-9 and TRBJ2-7, with D perhaps given as TRBD1 or TRBD2 (5 bases each). CDR3 size: 15 residues. The germline gives CDR1 SEHNR, CDR2 FQNEAQ (reference sequence). V lost 2 bases and J lost 6, with 17 bases in between. CDR3 region: CASSLPSGRSGEQYV. Here the CDR3 DNA reads TGTGCCAGCAGCTTACCCTCGGGGCGGTCCGGCGAGCAGTACGTC.

This clonotype has a handful of counts. This sequence joins TRBV5-1 and TRBJ1-1; a weak D match, TRBD1 (5 bases). Trimming stripped 7 bases from V and 0 bases from J, with 10 bases between. The CDR3 extends over 13 amino acids. Germline V gene lookup returns CDR1 SGHRS and CDR2 YFSETQ. The CDR3 DNA reads as TGCGCCAGCGTGGGGCACTTGAACACTGAAGCTTTCTTT. The encoded protein is CASVGHLNTEAFF.

The genes are TRBV6-2 or TRBV6-3 and TRBJ2-1; perhaps TRBD1 as D (6 bases). The germline gives CDR1 MNHEY, CDR2 SVGEGT. V dropped 0 bases and J dropped 13 bases, with 13 bases sitting between them. CDR3 length: 13 residues. The CDR3 bases are TGTGCCAGCAGTTACTCGAAAGGGACAAGCCAGTTCTTC. This gives the protein CASSYSKGTSQFF.

This clonotype was found many times. The chain links TRBV5-1 to TRBJ2-1; TRBD2 aligns across 8 bases. The V segment lost 7 bases and the J segment 0 bases; nucleotides outside the gene matches: 6. The germline gives CDR1 SGHRS, CDR2 YFSETQ. The CDR3 covers 15 residues. The CDR3 DNA sequence: TGCGCCAGCGGAGAGCGGGAGTTCTCCTACAATGAGCAGTTCTTC. It specifies CASGEREFSYNEQFF. The full variable domain, its missing parts supplied by reference TRBV5-1 and TRBJ2-1, is KAGVTQTPRYLIKTRGQQVTLSCSPISGHRSVSWYQQTPGQGLQFLFEYFSETQRNKGNFPGRFSGRQFSNSRSEMNVSTLELGDSALYLCASGEREFSYNEQFFGPGTRLTVL.

The chain employs TRBV7-8 and TRBJ2-7, with unresolved D. This CDR3 has 15 residues. The germline V and J ends were trimmed by 0 bases and 3 bases, with 12 bases remaining between them. In germline, CDR1 is SGHVS, CDR2 FQNEAQ. This chain's CDR3 is CASSLATANYYEQYF. CDR3 coding DNA: TGTGCCAGCAGCTTAGCCACAGCAAACTACTACGAGCAGTACTTC.

At least ten counts were recorded for this clonotype. The rearrangement uses TRBV20-1 and TRBJ2-1; no clear D gene. The germline V gene has CDR1 DFQATT and CDR2 SNEGSKA (reference sequence). The V end lost 6 bases, the J end lost 0 bases, and 12 bases lay between the germline ends. This CDR3 spans 14 amino acids. Here the CDR3 reads CSAPTSSSYNEQFF. In nucleotides, the CDR3 is TGCAGTGCGCCGACCAGTAGCTCCTACAATGAGCAGTTCTTC.

This clonotype has at least ten counts. It may be a read error: a sequence one base away is much more abundant. The chain couples TRBV2 to TRBJ2-5; 8 nucleotides align to TRBD1. Germline V gives CDR1 SNHLY, CDR2 FYNNEI. J was trimmed by 9 bases and V by 7 bases; bases with no gene match: 16. This CDR3 comprises 15 residues. The CDR3 DNA is TGTGCCAGCAACCGGGGACAGGTACTGGTGCAGGCCCAGTACTTC. Translation: CASNRGQVLVQAQYF. Variable domain in full (rest from reference TRBV2 and TRBJ2-5): EPEVTQTPSHQVTQMGQEVILRCVPISNHLYFYWYRQILGQKVEFLVSFYNNEISEKSEIFDDQFSVERPDGSNFTLKIRSTKLEDSAMYFCASNRGQVLVQAQYFGPGTRLLVL.

This clonotype was counted ten times or more. This chain links TRBV2 with TRBJ2-3; D gene uncertain. This CDR3 is built from 13 residues. Germline V gene lookup returns CDR1 SNHLY and CDR2 FYNNEI. With 2 bases removed from V and 7 bases from J, the gap between germline ends came to 10 bases. The CDR3 sequence is CASSETVSNTQYF. The CDR3 DNA follows: TGTGCCAGCAGTGAAACAGTCTCTAATACGCAGTATTTT. The full variable domain, completed using reference TRBV2 and TRBJ2-3, is EPEVTQTPSHQVTQMGQEVILRCVPISNHLYFYWYRQILGQKVEFLVSFYNNEISEKSEIFDDQFSVERPDGSNFTLKIRSTKLEDSAMYFCASSETVSNTQYFGPGTRLTVL.

This clonotype appeared many times. V is TRBV12-3 or TRBV12-4 and J is TRBJ2-1; D uncertain. The CDR3 has 13 amino acids. Trimming pared 2 bases from V and 5 bases from J, leaving 7 bases between. The CDR3 bases are TGTGCCAGCAGTTTAAACAGAAACAATGAGCAGTTCTTC. It encodes CASSLNRNNEQFF.

This clonotype was detected ten times or more. The chain carries TRBV12-3 or TRBV12-4 and TRBJ1-1; D unclear. V gave up 2 bases and J gave up 0 bases, with 22 bases separating them. The CDR3 length is 19 residues. The CDR3 nucleotides read TGTGCCAGCAGTTTACTAGTTTGGACGGAAGAAACCATGAACACTGAAGCTTTCTTT. It yields the protein CASSLLVWTEETMNTEAFF.

The chain combines TRBV9 with TRBJ2-3; TRBD2 aligns across 11 bases. V gave up 4 bases and J gave up 4 bases; unmatched junction bases: 17. The CDR3 totals 19 residues. CDR1 is SGDLS and CDR2 is YYNGEE in the germline V gene. The CDR3 region has the DNA TGTGCCAGCAGCTCGAGTGGGCTAGCGGGAGGAAGTTTTGCAGATACGCAGTATTTT. This codes for CASSSSGLAGGSFADTQYF.

J is TRBJ2-7 and V is TRBV7-9; possibly TRBD2 for D (6 bases). Germline CDR1 and CDR2: SEHNR and FQNEAQ (reference sequence). V was trimmed by 5 bases and J by 0 bases, leaving 17 bases between them. The CDR3 consists of 16 residues. CDR3 region: CASSLSLGGRSYEQYV. CDR3 nucleotide sequence: TGTGCCAGCAGCCTAAGTTTGGGGGGTCGCTCCTACGAGCAGTACGTC.